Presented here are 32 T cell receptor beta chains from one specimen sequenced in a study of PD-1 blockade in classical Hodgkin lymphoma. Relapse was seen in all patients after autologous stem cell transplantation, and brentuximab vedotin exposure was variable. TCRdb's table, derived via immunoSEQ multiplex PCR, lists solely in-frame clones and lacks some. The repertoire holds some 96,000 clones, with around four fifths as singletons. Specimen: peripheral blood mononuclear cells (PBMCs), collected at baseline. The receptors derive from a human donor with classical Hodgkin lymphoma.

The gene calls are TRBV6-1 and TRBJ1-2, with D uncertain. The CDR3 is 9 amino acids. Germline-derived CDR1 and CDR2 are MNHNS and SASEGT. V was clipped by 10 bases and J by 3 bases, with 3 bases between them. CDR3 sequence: CATYYGYTF. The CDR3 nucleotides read TGTGCCACCTACTATGGCTACACCTTC.

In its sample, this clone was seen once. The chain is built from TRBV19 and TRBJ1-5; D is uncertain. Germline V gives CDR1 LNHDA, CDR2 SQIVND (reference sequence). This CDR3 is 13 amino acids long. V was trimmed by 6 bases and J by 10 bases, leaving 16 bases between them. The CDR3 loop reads CASSPDGSIPQHF. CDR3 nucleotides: TGTGCCAGTAGCCCCGATGGATCGATACCCCAGCATTTT.

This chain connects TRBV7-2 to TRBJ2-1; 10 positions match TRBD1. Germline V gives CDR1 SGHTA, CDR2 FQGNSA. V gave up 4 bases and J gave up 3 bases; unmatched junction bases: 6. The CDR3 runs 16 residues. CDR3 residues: CASSSQTGGLYNEQFF. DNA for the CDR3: TGTGCCAGCAGCTCCCAGACAGGGGGCCTCTACAATGAGCAGTTCTTC.

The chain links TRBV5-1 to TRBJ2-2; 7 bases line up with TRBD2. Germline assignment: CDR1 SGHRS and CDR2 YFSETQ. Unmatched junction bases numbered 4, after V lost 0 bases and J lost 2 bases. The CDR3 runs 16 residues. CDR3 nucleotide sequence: TGCGCCAGCAGCTTGGGAGCGGGATTAAACACCGGGGAGCTGTTTTTT. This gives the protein CASSLGAGLNTGELFF.

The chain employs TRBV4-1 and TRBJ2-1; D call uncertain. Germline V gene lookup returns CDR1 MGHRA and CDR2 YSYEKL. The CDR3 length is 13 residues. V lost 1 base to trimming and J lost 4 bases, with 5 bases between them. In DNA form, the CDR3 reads TGCGCCAGCAGCCAAGTGGGATACAATGAGCAGTTCTTC. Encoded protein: CASSQVGYNEQFF.

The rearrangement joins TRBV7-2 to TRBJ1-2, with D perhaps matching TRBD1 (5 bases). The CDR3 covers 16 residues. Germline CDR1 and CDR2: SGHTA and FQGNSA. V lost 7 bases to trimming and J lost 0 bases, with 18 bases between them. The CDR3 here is CASTPRGTLANYGYTF. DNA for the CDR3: TGTGCCAGCACACCCCGAGGGACGTTAGCTAACTATGGCTACACCTTC.

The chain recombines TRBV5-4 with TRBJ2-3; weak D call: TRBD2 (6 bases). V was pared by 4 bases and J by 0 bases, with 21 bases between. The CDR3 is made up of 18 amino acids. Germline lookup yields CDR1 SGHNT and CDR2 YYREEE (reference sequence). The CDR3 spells CASSAGGWAGRSTDTQYF. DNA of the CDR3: TGTGCCAGCAGCGCCGGCGGGTGGGCGGGACGGAGCACAGATACGCAGTATTTT.

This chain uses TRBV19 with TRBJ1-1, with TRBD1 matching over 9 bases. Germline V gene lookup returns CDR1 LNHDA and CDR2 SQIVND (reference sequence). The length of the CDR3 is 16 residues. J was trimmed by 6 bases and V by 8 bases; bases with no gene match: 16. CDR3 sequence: CASSQGQGSLTSEAFF. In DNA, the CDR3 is TGTGCCAGTTCTCAGGGACAGGGATCTCTAACGTCTGAAGCTTTCTTT.

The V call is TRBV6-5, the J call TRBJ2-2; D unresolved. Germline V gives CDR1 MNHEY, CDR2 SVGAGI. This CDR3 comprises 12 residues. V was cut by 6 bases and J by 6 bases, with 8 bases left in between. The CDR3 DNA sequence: TGTGCCAGCAGCCGGAAACCCGGGGAGCTGTTTTTT. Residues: CASSRKPGELFF.

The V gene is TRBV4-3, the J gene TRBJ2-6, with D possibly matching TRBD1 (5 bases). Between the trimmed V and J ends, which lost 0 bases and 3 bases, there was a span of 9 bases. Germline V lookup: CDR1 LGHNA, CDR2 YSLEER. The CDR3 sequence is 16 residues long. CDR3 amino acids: CASSQDQGSGANVLTF. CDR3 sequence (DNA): TGCGCCAGCAGCCAAGATCAGGGTAGTGGGGCCAACGTCCTGACTTTC.

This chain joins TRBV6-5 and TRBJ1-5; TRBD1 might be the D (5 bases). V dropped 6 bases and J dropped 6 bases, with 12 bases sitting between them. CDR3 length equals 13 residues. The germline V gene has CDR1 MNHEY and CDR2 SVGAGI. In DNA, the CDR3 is TGTGCCAGCAGCCGTACTAGGGGTCAGCCCCAGCATTTT. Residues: CASSRTRGQPQHF.

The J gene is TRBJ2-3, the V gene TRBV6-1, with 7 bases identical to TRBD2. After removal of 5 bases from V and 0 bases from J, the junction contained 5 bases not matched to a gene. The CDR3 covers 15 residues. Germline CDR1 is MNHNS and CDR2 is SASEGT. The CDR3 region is CASSIRDYSTDTQYF. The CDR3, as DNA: TGTGCCAGCAGTATTAGGGACTACAGCACAGATACGCAGTATTTT.

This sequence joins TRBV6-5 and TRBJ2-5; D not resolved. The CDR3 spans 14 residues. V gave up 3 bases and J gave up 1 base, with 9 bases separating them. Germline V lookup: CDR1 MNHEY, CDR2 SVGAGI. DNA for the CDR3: TGTGCCAGCAGTTATTTCAGTGGCCAAGAGACCCAGTACTTC. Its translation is CASSYFSGQETQYF.

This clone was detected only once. CDR3 amino acids: CASSIAGGYTDTQYF. CDR3 bases: TGTGCCAGCAGTATAGCAGGGGGCTACACAGATACGCAGTATTTT. The gene calls are TRBV6-5 and TRBJ2-3; 8 bases fit TRBD1. V was pared by 5 bases and J by 2 bases, with 6 bases of the junction left unmatched. The CDR3 covers 15 residues. Germline CDR1 reads MNHEY; CDR2 reads SVGAGI.

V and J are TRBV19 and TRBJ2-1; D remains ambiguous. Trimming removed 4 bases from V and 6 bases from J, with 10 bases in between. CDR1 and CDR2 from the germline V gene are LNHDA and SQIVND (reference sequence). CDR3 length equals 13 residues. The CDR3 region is CASSTNIINEQFF. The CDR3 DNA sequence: TGTGCCAGTAGTACGAATATCATCAATGAGCAGTTCTTC.

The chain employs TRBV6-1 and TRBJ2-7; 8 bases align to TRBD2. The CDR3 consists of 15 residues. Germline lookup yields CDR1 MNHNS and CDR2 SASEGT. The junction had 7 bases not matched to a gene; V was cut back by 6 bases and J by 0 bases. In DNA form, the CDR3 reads TGTGCCAGCAGGCCAAAGCGGGGGAGCTCCTACGAGCAGTACTTC. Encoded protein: CASRPKRGSSYEQYF.

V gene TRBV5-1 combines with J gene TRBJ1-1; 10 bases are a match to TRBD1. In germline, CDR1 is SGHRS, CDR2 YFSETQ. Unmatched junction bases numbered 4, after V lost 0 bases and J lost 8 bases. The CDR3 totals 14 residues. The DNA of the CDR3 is TGCGCCAGCAGCTTGGGGACAGGGGGATTCGAAGCTTTCTTT. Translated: CASSLGTGGFEAFF.

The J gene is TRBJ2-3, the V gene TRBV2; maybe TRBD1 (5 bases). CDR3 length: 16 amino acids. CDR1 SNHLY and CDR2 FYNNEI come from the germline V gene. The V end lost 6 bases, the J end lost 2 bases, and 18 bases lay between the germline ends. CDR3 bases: TGTGCCAGCAGCCACTGGGGCGTACTCTCCACAGATACGCAGTATTTT. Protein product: CASSHWGVLSTDTQYF. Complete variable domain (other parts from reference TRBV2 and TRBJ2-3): EPEVTQTPSHQVTQMGQEVILRCVPISNHLYFYWYRQILGQKVEFLVSFYNNEISEKSEIFDDQFSVERPDGSNFTLKIRSTKLEDSAMYFCASSHWGVLSTDTQYFGPGTRLTVL.

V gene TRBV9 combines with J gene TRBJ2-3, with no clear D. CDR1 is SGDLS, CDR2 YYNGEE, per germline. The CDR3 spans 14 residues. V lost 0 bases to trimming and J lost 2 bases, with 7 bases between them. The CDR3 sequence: CASSVVGFTDTQYF. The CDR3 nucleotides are TGTGCCAGCAGCGTAGTGGGTTTCACAGATACGCAGTATTTT.

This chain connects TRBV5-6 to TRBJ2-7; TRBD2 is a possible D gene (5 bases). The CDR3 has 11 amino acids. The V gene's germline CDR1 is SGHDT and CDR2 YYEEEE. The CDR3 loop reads CASSLPGWAEV. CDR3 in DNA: TGTGCCAGCAGCTTGCCGGGATGGGCTGAGGTC.

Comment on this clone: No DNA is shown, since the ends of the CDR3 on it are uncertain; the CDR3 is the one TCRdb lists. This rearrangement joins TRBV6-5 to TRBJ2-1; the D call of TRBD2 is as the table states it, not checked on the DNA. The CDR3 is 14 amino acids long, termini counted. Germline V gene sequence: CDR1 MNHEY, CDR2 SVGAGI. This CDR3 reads CASSTSRENNEQFF.

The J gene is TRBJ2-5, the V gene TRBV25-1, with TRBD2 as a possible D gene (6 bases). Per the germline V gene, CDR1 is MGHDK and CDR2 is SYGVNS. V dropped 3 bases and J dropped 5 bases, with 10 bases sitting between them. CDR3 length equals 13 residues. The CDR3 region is CASSEGLAETQYF. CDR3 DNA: TGTGCCAGCAGTGAGGGACTCGCTGAGACCCAGTACTTC.

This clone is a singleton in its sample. The CDR3 DNA reads TGTGCTAGTGGTTTGTCCGCGGGAGTTCGGGTCATTGAGCAGTTCTTC. It is translated as CASGLSAGVRVIEQFF. The chain couples TRBV12-5 to TRBJ2-1; 7 positions agree with TRBD2. V shed 2 bases, J shed 9 bases, and the junction held 13 bases outside the gene matches. The CDR3 covers 16 residues. Per the germline V gene, CDR1 is LGHNT and CDR2 is FRNRAP. The whole variable domain, remainder taken from reference TRBV12-5 and TRBJ2-1, is DARVTQTPRHKVTEMGQEVTMRCQPILGHNTVFWYRQTMMQGLELLAYFRNRAPLDDSGMPKDRFSAEMPDATLATLKIQPSEPRDSAVYFCASGLSAGVRVIEQFFGPGTRLTVL.

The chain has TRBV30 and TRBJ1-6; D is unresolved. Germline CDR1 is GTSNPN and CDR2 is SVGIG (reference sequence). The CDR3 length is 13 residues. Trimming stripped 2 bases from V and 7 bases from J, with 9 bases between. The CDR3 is CAWSSRRNSPLHF. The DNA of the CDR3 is TGTGCCTGGAGTAGTAGGCGGAATTCACCCCTCCACTTT.

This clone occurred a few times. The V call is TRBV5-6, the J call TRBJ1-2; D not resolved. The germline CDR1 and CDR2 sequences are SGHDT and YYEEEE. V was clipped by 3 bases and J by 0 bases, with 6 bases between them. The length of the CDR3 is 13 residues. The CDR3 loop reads CASSSTPNYGYTF. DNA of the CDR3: TGTGCCAGCAGCTCCACACCTAACTATGGCTACACCTTC.

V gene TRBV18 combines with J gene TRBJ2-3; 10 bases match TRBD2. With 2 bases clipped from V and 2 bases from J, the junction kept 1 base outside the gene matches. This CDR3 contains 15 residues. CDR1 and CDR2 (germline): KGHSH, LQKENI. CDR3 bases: TGTGCCAGCTCACCAGGACTAGCGGCCACAGATACGCAGTATTTT. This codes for CASSPGLAATDTQYF.

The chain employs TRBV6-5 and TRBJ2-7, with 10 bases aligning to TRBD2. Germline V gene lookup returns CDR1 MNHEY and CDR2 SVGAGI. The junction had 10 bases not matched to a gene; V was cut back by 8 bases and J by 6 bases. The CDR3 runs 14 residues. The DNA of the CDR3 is TGTGCCAGCTCGGCGGCTAGCGGGAGTGGCGAGCAGTACTTC. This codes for CASSAASGSGEQYF.

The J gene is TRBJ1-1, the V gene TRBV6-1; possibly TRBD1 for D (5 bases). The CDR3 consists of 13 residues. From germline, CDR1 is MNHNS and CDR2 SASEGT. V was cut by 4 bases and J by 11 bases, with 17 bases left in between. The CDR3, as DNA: TGTGCCAGCAGTGCTACGGGCAGGGAAAGGGCTTTCTTT. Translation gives CASSATGRERAFF.

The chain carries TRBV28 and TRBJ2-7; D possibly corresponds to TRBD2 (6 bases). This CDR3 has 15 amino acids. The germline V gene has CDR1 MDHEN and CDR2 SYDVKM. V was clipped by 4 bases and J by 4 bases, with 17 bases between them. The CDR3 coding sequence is TGTGCCAGCAGTTCCTCGGCCGTCGGGAGATACGAGCAGTACTTC. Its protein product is CASSSSAVGRYEQYF.

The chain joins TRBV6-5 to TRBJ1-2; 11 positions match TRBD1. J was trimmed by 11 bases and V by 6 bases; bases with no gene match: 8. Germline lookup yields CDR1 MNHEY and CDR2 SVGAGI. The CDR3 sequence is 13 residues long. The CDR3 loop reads CASSRGQGATYTF. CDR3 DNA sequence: TGTGCCAGCAGCCGAGGACAGGGGGCGACGTACACCTTC.

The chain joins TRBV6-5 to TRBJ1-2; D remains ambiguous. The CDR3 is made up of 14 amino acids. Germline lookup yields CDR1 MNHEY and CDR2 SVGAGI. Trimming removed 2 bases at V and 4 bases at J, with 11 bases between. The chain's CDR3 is CASSYGGPGYGYTF. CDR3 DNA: TGTGCCAGCAGTTACGGCGGACCAGGCTATGGCTACACCTTC.

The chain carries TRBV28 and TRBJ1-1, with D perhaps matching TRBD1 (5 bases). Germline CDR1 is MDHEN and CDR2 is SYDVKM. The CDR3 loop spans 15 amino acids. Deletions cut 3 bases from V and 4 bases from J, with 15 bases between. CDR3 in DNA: TGTGCCAGCAGTTTGATAGGACGGGGGGGCACTGAAGCTTTCTTT. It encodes CASSLIGRGGTEAFF.